The clone carrying this T cell receptor beta chain was observed at least ten times. Its antigen remains unknown. Carried by each TCR cDNA molecule was a unique molecular identifier. TCRdb re-derived calls from the 5' RACE reads in MiXCR, one entry per CDR3 protein. Among 35,000 to 45,000 distinct CDR3 sequences listed, approximately 5.2% were seen once. The CDR3 spans 13 residues. Germline CDR1 and CDR2: DFQATT and SNEGSKA (reference sequence). Trimming removed 5 bases from V and 2 bases from J; junction bases left unmatched: 3. These data belong to a study of spatial heterogeneity in lung cancer. Study-level information: Consistent detection of more beta-chain than alpha-chain sequences was observed. Study results and caveats: Compared with follow-up, resection was when ubiquitous expanded tumor TCRs appeared in blood more.

As for time point: sample taken at primary tumor resection. Whole RNA from tumor, nontumor lung or frozen PBMC was sequenced unsorted. This sequence was found in a female donor with early-stage non-small cell lung cancer. The chain joins TRBV20-1 to TRBJ2-7; 10 bases align to TRBD1. Sequenced here: PBMCs, sampled at surgery. Here the CDR3 DNA reads TGCAGTGCTTCCGGGACAGGGGCCTACGAGCAGTACTTC. It is translated as CSASGTGAYEQYF.